Below are 4 T cell receptor beta chains sequenced from a single sample in a study of immune heterogeneity within non-small cell lung tumors. Template input was genomic DNA from bulk tumor (roughly 600 ng per sample). Collection of several biopsies per primary tumor, spaced far apart, took place during surgery. The cohort was untreated, with newly diagnosed non-small cell lung cancer undergoing curative surgery. Multiplex PCR was performed with 32 V and 13 J primers, and it amplified TCR beta CDR3. TCRdb recomputed calls from the multiplex PCR reads with MiXCR, one row per CDR3 protein. Found here are 3,000 to 4,000 distinct CDR3 sequences, roughly a quarter of them singletons; the top ten hold 10%. Source material: lung tumor tissue. The receptors originated from a man between 60 and 75 years old with non-small cell lung cancer.

This clonotype counts as medium-sized. The chain combines TRBV12-3 or TRBV12-4 with TRBJ1-5; D gene ambiguous. The length of the CDR3 is 16 residues. V lost 3 bases and J 1 base, leaving 13 bases between the germline ends. The CDR3 coding sequence is TGTGCCAGCAGTTTTGTCGGACCCCCAAGCAATCAGCCCCAGCATTTT. Encoded protein: CASSFVGPPSNQPQHF.

About this clonotype: A much larger clone lies one base from this, so it may be a read error. The genes are TRBV4-1 and TRBJ2-1, with D hard to call. CDR3 size: 16 residues. Looked up from germline, CDR1 is MGHRA and CDR2 is YSYEKL. The ends were cut back, 1 base at V and 5 bases at J, with 15 bases in the middle. CDR3 coding DNA: TGCGCCAGCAGCCAAGGAAACCAGGCGGCTAACAATGAGCAGTTCTTC. Amino acid sequence: CASSQGNQAANNEQFF.

This clonotype is labeled as medium-sized. The gene calls are TRBV20-1 and TRBJ2-7; D is possibly TRBD2 (6 bases). The germline V and J ends were trimmed by 2 bases and 3 bases, with 17 bases remaining between them. Germline loops: CDR1 DFQATT, CDR2 SNEGSKA (reference sequence). The CDR3 loop spans 15 amino acids. In DNA, the CDR3 is TGCAGTGCTAGAAAAAGGACTCGGGGGTTCTACGAGCAGTACTTC. Protein product: CSARKRTRGFYEQYF.

The rearrangement links TRBV6-2 or TRBV6-3 to TRBJ2-2; D perhaps matches TRBD2 (6 bases). This CDR3 region has 12 residues. CDR1 is MNHEY, CDR2 SVGEGT, per germline. Trimming removed 8 bases from V and 4 bases from J, with 8 bases in between. CDR3 residues: CASVGGTGELFF. Here the CDR3 DNA reads TGTGCCAGCGTCGGGGGCACCGGGGAGCTGTTTTTT.